This T cell receptor beta chain comes out of a study of T cells in Graves' hyperthyroidism and ophthalmopathy. Amplification of TCR beta CDR3 regions used RNA as the template. The HTBI set primed first-round TCR CDR3 RT-PCR. One entry per CDR3 protein results from TCRdb running MiXCR on the multiplex PCR reads. Of some 350,000 distinct CDR3 sequences in the sample, 13% to 15% were seen once. This CDR3 has 17 residues. The ends were cut back, 7 bases at V and 4 bases at J, with 22 bases in the middle. Ophthalmopathy patients had Clinical Activity Score at least 3, NOSPECS grade at least 4, duration under 3 months.

The rearrangement joins TRBV12-3 or TRBV12-4 to TRBJ2-2; D gene ambiguous. Input material: blood. The TCR comes from a woman aged 60-70 years with Graves' ophthalmopathy. The CDR3 loop reads CASIPRALGGSTGELFF. CDR3 coding DNA: TGTGCCAGCATTCCCCGGGCCCTAGGTGGGTCCACCGGGGAGCTGTTTTTT.